These 7 T cell receptor beta chains were sequenced from one sample in a study of T cells in Graves' hyperthyroidism and ophthalmopathy. Researchers amplified the TCR beta CDR3 regions from RNA transcripts. The TCR CDR3 first-round RT-PCR relied on the HTBI primer set. Each CDR3 protein is one row after TCRdb ran MiXCR on the multiplex PCR reads. Among approximately 600,000 distinct CDR3 sequences listed, 12% to 15% were seen once. Sequences were obtained from blood. Every receptor here comes from a woman younger than 35 with Graves' ophthalmopathy.

In DNA form, the CDR3 reads TGTGCTACTGTTAATCAGCCCCAGCATTTT. Translation gives CATVNQPQHF. The rearrangement links TRBV12-5 to TRBJ1-5; D is uncertain. The CDR3 runs to 10 residues. The germline V and J ends were trimmed by 10 bases and 4 bases, with 5 bases remaining between them. CDR1 LGHNT and CDR2 FRNRAP come from the germline V gene.

In this sample, this clonotype turned up many times. The J gene is TRBJ2-3, the V gene TRBV24-1; D not resolved. Germline V gene lookup returns CDR1 KGHDR and CDR2 SFDVKD. This CDR3 contains 14 residues. With 9 bases removed from V and 4 bases from J, the gap between germline ends came to 16 bases. The CDR3 DNA reads as TGTGCCACCCAGGACGCTAGGTGGGCAGATACGCAGTATTTT. The encoded protein is CATQDARWADTQYF.

At least ten counts were recorded for this clonotype. The chain joins TRBV6-1 to TRBJ1-5; D is unresolved. The CDR3 length is 15 residues. Trimming took 4 bases from V and 5 from J, leaving 15 bases between them. Germline CDR1 and CDR2: MNHNS and SASEGT. The CDR3 sequence: CASSGWERKDQPQHF. CDR3 nucleotides: TGTGCCAGCAGTGGATGGGAGCGAAAGGATCAGCCCCAGCATTTT.

This clonotype came up once. The rearrangement links TRBV7-9 to TRBJ2-1; the match to TRBD2 covers 9 bases. The length of the CDR3 is 16 residues. In germline, CDR1 is SEHNR, CDR2 FQNEAQ (reference sequence). Trimming at V came to 1 base and at J to 4 bases, leaving 5 bases not matched to a gene. The CDR3 nucleotides read TGTGCCAGCAGCTTAGTCGGGACTAGCAGATACAATGAGCAGTTCTTC. The encoded protein is CASSLVGTSRYNEQFF.

Many counts were recorded for this clonotype. This sequence joins TRBV6-1 and TRBJ1-5; D possibly corresponds to TRBD1 (5 bases). With 6 bases removed from V and 0 bases from J, the gap between germline ends came to 9 bases. Per the germline V gene, CDR1 is MNHNS and CDR2 is SASEGT. The CDR3 extends over 14 amino acids. As DNA, the CDR3 is TGTGCCAGCAGACAGGTCTATAGCAATCAGCCCCAGCATTTT. This translates into CASRQVYSNQPQHF.

This clonotype was observed at least ten times. The chain carries TRBV20-1 and TRBJ2-7; weak D call: TRBD2 (6 bases). CDR3 length: 14 amino acids. V lost 0 bases to trimming and J lost 3 bases, with 12 bases between them. Germline lookup yields CDR1 DFQATT and CDR2 SNEGSKA (reference sequence). The CDR3 spells CSARDRSGHYEQYF. The CDR3 DNA is TGCAGTGCTAGAGATCGCAGCGGGCACTACGAGCAGTACTTC.

This clonotype has ten or more counts. V gene TRBV2 combines with J gene TRBJ1-2; perhaps TRBD1 as D (5 bases). The CDR3 loop spans 14 amino acids. V was trimmed by 7 bases and J by 8 bases, leaving 20 bases between them. Germline CDR1 reads SNHLY; CDR2 reads FYNNEI. CDR3 bases: TGTGCCAGCACGCCGGGACCTGATACCCGGGGCTACACCTTC. Encoded protein: CASTPGPDTRGYTF.